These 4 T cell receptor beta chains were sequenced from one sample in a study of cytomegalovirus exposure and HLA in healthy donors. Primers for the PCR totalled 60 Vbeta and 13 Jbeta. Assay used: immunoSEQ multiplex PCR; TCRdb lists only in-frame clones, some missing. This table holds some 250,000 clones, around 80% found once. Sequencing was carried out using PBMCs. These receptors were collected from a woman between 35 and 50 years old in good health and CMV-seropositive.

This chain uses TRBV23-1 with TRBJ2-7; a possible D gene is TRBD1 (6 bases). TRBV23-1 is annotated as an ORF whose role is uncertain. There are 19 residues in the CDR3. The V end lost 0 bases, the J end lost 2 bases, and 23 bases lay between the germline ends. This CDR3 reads CASSQSNGTRAKGPYEQYF. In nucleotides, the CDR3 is TGCGCCAGCAGTCAATCCAACGGGACAAGGGCCAAGGGGCCCTACGAGCAGTACTTC.

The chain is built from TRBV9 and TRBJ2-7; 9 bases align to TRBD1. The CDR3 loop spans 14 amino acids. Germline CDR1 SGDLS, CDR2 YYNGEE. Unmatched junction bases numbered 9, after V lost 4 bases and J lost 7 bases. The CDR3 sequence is CASSFRDRDKEQYF. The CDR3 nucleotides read TGTGCCAGCAGCTTCCGGGACAGGGATAAGGAGCAGTACTTC.

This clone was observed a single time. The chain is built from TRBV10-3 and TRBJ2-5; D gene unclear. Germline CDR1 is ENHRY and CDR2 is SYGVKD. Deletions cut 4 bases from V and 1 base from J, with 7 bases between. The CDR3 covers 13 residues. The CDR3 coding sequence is TGTGCCATCAGTGCAAGTAGCCAAGAGACCCAGTACTTC. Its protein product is CAISASSQETQYF.

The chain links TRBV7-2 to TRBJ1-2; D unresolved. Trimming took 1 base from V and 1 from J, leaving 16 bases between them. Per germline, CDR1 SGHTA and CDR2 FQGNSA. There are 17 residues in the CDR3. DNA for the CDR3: TGTGCCAGCAGCTTAGTCGGGTCCGGCGGTGATAACTATGGCTACACCTTC. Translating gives CASSLVGSGGDNYGYTF.